Below, one T cell receptor (beta chain) is given with its context. Its antigen remains unknown. The sample comes from a study of T cell responses to AZD1222 COVID-19 vaccine. The wider study: Second-dose intervals near 4 or 12 weeks were combined. General study results and limits: Baseline antibody screening turned up just six or seven seropositive AZD1222 recipients.

The data were produced by immunoSEQ multiplex PCR, yet TCRdb's version contains in-frame clones alone and is incomplete. This table has roughly 180,000 clones, 87% appearing once. V was clipped by 3 bases and J by 3 bases, with 18 bases between them. Germline loops: CDR1 SGHDT, CDR2 YYEEEE. The CDR3 totals 16 residues. The sample was peripheral blood, taken on day 0 of AZD1222 vaccination. The chain uses TRBV5-6 and TRBJ2-5, with a possible D match to TRBD2 (5 bases). This receptor was taken from an adult in good health. CDR3 nucleotide sequence: TGTGCCAGCAGCTCCCTAATCCTAGCAGATAAAGAGACCCAGTACTTC. Residues: CASSSLILADKETQYF.